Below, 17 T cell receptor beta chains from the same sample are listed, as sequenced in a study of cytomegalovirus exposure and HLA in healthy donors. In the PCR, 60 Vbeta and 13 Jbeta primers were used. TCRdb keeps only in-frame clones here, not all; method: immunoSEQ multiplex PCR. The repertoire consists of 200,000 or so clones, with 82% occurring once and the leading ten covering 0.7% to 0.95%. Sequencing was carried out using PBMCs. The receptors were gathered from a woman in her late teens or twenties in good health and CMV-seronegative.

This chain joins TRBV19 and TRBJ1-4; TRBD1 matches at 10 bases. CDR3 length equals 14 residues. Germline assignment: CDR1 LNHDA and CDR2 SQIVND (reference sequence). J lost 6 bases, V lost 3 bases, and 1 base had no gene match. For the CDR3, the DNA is TGTGCCAGTAGTATGACAGGGGGCTATGAAAAACTGTTTTTT. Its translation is CASSMTGGYEKLFF.

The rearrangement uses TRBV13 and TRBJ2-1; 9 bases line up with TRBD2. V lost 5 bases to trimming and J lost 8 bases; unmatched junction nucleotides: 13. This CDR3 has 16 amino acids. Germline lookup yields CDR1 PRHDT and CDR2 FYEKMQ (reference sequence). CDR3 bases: TGTGCCAGCAGCCCCCAAAGGGCGGGGGGGCGATATGAGCAGTTCTTC. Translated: CASSPQRAGGRYEQFF.

The CDR3 loop is CASRVGGGIPEKLFF. The DNA of the CDR3 is TGCGCCAGCAGAGTTGGAGGGGGCATTCCTGAAAAACTGTTTTTT. The J gene is TRBJ1-4, the V gene TRBV5-1; TRBD1 matches 7 bases. CDR1 and CDR2 from the germline V gene are SGHRS and YFSETQ. The CDR3 has 15 residues. V was clipped by 5 bases and J by 7 bases; unmatched bases: 11.

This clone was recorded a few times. The CDR3 is CSVAEGSNEKLFF. The DNA for the CDR3 is TGCAGCGTTGCGGAGGGATCTAATGAAAAACTGTTTTTT. V is TRBV29-1 and J is TRBJ1-4, with unresolved D. The CDR3 is 13 residues long. Between the trimmed V and J ends, which lost 4 bases and 3 bases, there was a span of 9 bases. Germline V gene data show CDR1 as SQVTM and CDR2 as ANQGSEA.

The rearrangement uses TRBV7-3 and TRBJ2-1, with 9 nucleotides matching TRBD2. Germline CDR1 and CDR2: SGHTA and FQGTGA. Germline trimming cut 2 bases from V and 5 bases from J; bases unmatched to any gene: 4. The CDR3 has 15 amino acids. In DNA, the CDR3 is TGTGCCAGCAGCTTAGGACTAGCGTTGAACAATGAGCAGTTCTTC. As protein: CASSLGLALNNEQFF.

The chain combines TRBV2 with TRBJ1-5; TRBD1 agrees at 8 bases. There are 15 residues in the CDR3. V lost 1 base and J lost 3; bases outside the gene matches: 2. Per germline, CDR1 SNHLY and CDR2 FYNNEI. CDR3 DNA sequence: TGTGCCAGCAGTGAAGTGGACAGGGCCAATCAGCCCCAGCATTTT. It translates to CASSEVDRANQPQHF.

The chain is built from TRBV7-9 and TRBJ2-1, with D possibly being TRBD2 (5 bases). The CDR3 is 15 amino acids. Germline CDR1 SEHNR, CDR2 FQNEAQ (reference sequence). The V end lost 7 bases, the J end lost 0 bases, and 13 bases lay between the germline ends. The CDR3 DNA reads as TGTGCCAGCACCGCGCAAGGGAGCTCCTACAATGAGCAGTTCTTC. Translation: CASTAQGSSYNEQFF.

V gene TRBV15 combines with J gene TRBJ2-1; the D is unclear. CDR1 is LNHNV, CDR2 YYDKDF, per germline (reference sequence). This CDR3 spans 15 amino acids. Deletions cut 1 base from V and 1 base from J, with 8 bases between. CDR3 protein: CATSRATASYNEQFF. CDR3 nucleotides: TGTGCCACCAGCAGAGCGACTGCTTCCTACAATGAGCAGTTCTTC.

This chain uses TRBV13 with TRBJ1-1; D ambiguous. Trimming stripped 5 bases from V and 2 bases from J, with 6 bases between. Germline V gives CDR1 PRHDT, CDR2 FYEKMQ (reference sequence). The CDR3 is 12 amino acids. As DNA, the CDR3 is TGTGCCAGCAGCCAGGTCAACACTGAAGCTTTCTTT. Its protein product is CASSQVNTEAFF.

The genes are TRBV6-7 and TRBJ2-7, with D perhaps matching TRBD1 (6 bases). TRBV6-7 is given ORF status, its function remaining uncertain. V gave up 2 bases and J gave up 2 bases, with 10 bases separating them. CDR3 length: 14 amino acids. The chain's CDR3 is CASSYRQAPYEQYF. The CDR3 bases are TGTGCCAGCAGTTACAGACAGGCCCCCTACGAGCAGTACTTC.

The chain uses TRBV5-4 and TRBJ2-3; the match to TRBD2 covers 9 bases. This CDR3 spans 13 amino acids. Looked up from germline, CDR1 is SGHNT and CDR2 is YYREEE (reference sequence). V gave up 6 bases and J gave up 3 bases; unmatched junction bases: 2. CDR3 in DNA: TGTGCCAGCAAGCGGGGGGTGACAGATACGCAGTATTTT. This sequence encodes CASKRGVTDTQYF.

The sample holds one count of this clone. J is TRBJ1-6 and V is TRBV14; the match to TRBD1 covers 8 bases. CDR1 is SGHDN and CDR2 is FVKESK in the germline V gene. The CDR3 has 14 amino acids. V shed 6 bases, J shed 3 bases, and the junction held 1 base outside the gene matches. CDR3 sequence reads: CASSDRGYNSPLHF. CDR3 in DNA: TGTGCCAGCAGTGACAGGGGCTATAATTCACCCCTCCACTTT.

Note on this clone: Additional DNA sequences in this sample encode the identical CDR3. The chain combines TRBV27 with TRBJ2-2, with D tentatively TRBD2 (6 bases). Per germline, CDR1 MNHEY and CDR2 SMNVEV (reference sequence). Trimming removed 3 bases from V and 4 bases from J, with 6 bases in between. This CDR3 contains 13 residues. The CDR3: CASSFGGTGELFF. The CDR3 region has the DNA TGTGCCAGCAGTTTCGGGGGCACCGGGGAGCTGTTTTTT.

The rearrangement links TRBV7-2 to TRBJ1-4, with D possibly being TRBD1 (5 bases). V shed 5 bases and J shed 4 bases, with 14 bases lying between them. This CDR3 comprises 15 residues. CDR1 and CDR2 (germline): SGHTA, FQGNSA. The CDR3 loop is CASSLGGAVNEKLFF. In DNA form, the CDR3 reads TGTGCCAGCAGCCTGGGTGGGGCGGTTAATGAAAAACTGTTTTTT.

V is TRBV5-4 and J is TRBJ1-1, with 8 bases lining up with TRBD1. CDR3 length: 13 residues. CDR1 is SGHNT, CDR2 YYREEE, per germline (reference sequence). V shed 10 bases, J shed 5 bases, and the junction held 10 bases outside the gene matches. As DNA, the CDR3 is TGTGCCGAGCACGCCACAGGGGGGACTGAAGCTTTCTTT. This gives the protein CAEHATGGTEAFF.

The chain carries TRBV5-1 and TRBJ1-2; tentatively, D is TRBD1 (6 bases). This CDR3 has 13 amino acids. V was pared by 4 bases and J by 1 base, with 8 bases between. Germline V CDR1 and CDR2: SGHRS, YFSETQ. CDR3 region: CASSQDSNYGYTF. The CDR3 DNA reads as TGCGCCAGCAGCCAGGACAGTAACTATGGCTACACCTTC.

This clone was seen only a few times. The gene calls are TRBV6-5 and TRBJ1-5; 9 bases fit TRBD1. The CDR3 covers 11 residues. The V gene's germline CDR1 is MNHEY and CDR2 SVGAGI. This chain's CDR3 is CGQGEGQPQHF. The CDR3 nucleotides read TGTGGACAGGGGGAGGGACAGCCCCAGCATTTT.